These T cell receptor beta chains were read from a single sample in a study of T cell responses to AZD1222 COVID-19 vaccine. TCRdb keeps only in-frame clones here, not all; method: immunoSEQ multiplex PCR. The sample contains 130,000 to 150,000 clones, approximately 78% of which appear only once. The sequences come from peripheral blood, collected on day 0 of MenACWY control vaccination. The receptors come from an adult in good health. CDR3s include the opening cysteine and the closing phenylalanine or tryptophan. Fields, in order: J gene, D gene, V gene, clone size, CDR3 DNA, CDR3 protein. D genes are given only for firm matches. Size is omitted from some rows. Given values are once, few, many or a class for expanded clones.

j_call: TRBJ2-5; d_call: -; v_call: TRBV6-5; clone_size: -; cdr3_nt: TGTGCCAGCACGGAGGCTCAAGAGACCCAGTACTTC; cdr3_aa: CASTEAQETQYF
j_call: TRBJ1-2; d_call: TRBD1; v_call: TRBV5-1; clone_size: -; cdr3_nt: TGCGCCAGCAGGTTTGGACAGGCCGGACTTTATGGCTACACCTTC; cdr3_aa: CASRFGQAGLYGYTF
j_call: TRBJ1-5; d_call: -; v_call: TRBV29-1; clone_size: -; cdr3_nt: TGCAGCGTTGGCGGGGCGAATCAGCCCCAGCATTTT; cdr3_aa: CSVGGANQPQHF
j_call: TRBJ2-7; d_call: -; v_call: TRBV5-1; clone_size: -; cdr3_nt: TGCGCCAGCAGCGCCACCCGGACGGATTATACTTCCTACGAGCAGTACTTC; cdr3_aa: CASSATRTDYTSYEQYF
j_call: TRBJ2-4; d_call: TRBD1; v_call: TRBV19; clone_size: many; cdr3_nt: TGTGCCAGTACCCCTACCAGGGGGCGCGCGAAAAACATTCAGTACTTC; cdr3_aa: CASTPTRGRAKNIQYF
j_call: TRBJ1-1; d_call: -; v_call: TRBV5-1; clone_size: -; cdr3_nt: TGCGCCAGCACGGACACTCTGAACACTGAAGCTTTCTTT; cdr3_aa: CASTDTLNTEAFF
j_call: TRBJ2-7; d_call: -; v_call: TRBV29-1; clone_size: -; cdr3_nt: TGCAGCGTTGAAACTCTTGCGGACGAGCAGTACTTC; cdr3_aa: CSVETLADEQYF
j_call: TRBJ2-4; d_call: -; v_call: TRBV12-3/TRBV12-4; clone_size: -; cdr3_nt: TGTGCCAGCAGTTCGGCTAACATTCAGTACTTC; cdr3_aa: CASSSANIQYF
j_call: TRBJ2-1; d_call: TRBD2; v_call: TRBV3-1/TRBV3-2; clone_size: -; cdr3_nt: TGTGCCAGCAGCGGCACTAGCGGGGGGCGGGGTGAGCAGTTCTTC; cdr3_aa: CASSGTSGGRGEQFF
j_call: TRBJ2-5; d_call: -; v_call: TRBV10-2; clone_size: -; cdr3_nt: TGCGCCAGCACCGCGGAGGGGGGTGTAGAGACCCAGTACTTC; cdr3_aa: CASTAEGGVETQYF
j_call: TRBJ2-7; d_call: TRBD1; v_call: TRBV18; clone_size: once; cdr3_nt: TGTGCCAGCTCCCCCCCGGGACAGGGGGCTGTAAACGAGCAGTACTTC; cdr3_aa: CASSPPGQGAVNEQYF
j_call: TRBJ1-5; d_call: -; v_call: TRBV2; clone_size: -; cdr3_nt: TGTGCCAGCAGTGGGGCGAGCAATCAGCCCCAGCATTTT; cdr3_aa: CASSGASNQPQHF
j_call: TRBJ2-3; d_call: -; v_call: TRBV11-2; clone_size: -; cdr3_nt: TGTGCCAGCAGCTTTGGGGCGAGCGCAGATACGCAGTATTTT; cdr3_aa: CASSFGASADTQYF